Below, 9 T cell receptor beta chains from the same sample are listed, as sequenced in a study of T cells in Graves' hyperthyroidism and ophthalmopathy (dated 2019 in TCRdb). The library was generated by multiplex PCR. Sequenced using an Illumina HiSeq 2000. TCR beta CDR3 regions were amplified from RNA transcripts. The first round of RT-PCR for the TCR CDR3 was performed with the HTBI primer set and the Qiagen OneStep RT-PCR kit. Using fastp trimming at Q25 and MiXCR clonotype assembly, TCRdb reanalyzed the public sequencing data and kept in-frame beta chains. Each record represents a unique CDR3 protein, reported with the most common genes and DNA among its rows. A total of more than 500,000 distinct CDR3 sequences appear in this sample, about 16% of them only once. The ten largest clones take up 25% to 30% of the sample. Sequencing was performed on blood. The source of these receptors is a woman aged 25-40 years with Graves' ophthalmopathy.

The chain recombines TRBV28 with TRBJ2-1; 9 nucleotides align to TRBD2. The CDR3 loop spans 16 amino acids. V lost 10 bases, J lost 7 bases, and 17 bases stayed unmatched. Per the germline V gene, CDR1 is MDHEN and CDR2 is SYDVKM. In DNA, the CDR3 is TGTGCCACCCTATTTCGGTCTCTGCTAGCGGGAAATGAGCAGTTCTTC. Its protein is CATLFRSLLAGNEQFF.

This clonotype was recorded a few times. The chain's CDR3 is CAISEGWDRAGNTIYF. In DNA, the CDR3 is TGTGCCATCAGTGAAGGTTGGGACAGGGCTGGAAACACCATATATTTT. This chain connects TRBV10-3 to TRBJ1-3; TRBD1 matches 9 bases. V lost 3 bases to trimming and J lost 2 bases; unmatched junction nucleotides: 5. Germline-derived CDR1 and CDR2 are ENHRY and SYGVKD. This CDR3 has 16 amino acids.

This clonotype showed up just once. A much larger clone lies a single base off, so this may be a read error. The chain carries TRBV27 and TRBJ2-1; 9 positions agree with TRBD2. This CDR3 is built from 15 residues. Germline V lookup: CDR1 MNHEY, CDR2 SMNVEV (reference sequence). The CDR3 loop reads CASSPGTSKDNEQSF. The CDR3 DNA reads as TGTGCCAGCAGTCCCGGGACTAGCAAAGACAATGAGCAGTCCTTC.

This clonotype was counted only a few times. The rearrangement uses TRBV10-2 and TRBJ2-5; tentatively, D is TRBD2 (6 bases). This CDR3 region has 14 residues. Trimming took off 3 bases at V and 5 bases at J, with 13 bases between the two ends. Germline assignment: CDR1 WSHSY and CDR2 SAAADI. The CDR3 is CASSDGRMGETQYF. In nucleotides, the CDR3 is TGCGCCAGCAGTGATGGGAGGATGGGGGAGACCCAGTACTTC.

This clonotype has only a few counts. The chain carries TRBV30 and TRBJ1-4, with 7 positions matching TRBD1. The V segment lost 8 bases and the J segment 3 bases; nucleotides outside the gene matches: 6. Per the germline V gene, CDR1 is GTSNPN and CDR2 is SVGIG (reference sequence). The CDR3 has 13 residues. In DNA, the CDR3 is TGTGCCGGGACGACAGGGTCTAATGAAAAACTGTTTTTT. This encodes CAGTTGSNEKLFF. The entire variable domain, with the rest obtained from reference TRBV30 and TRBJ1-4, is as follows: SQTIHQWPATLVQPVGSPLSLECTVEGTSNPNLYWYRQAAGRGLQLLFYSVGIGQISSEVPQNLSASRPQDRQFILSSKKLLLSDSGFYLCAGTTGSNEKLFFGSGTQLSVL.

This clonotype has ten or more counts. V and J are TRBV20-1 and TRBJ2-5; 9 nucleotides agree with TRBD2. Germline CDR1 is DFQATT and CDR2 is SNEGSKA (reference sequence). V trimming: 4 bases; J trimming: 5 bases; junction bases outside the gene matches: 8. This CDR3 is 14 amino acids long. The CDR3 region has the DNA TGCAGTGCTAACGGGCTAGCGGGATTGGAGACCCAGTACTTC. Translated, it gives CSANGLAGLETQYF.

This clonotype appeared a few times. The CDR3 bases are TGTGCCAGCAGAAACCGGGACAGCCTAAACACTGAAGCTTTCTTT. Residues: CASRNRDSLNTEAFF. This chain connects TRBV27 to TRBJ1-1; 7 bases line up with TRBD1. Germline V gene lookup returns CDR1 MNHEY and CDR2 SMNVEV (reference sequence). This CDR3 has 15 amino acids. V was clipped by 6 bases and J by 2 bases; unmatched bases: 9.

This clonotype was observed many times. V usage is TRBV20-1 and J usage is TRBJ2-5; 7 nucleotides align to TRBD1. Germline V gene data show CDR1 as DFQATT and CDR2 as SNEGSKA (reference sequence). CDR3 length: 12 residues. Unmatched junction bases numbered 5, after V lost 5 bases and J lost 5 bases. The CDR3 protein is CSAHRGGETQYF. In nucleotides, the CDR3 is TGCAGTGCTCACAGGGGCGGGGAGACCCAGTACTTC.

This clonotype was observed at least ten times. The genes are TRBV30 and TRBJ1-4; D is uncertain. CDR3 length equals 11 residues. Per the germline V gene, CDR1 is GTSNPN and CDR2 is SVGIG (reference sequence). Trimming removed 1 base at V and 8 bases at J, with 5 bases between. The CDR3 bases are TGTGCCTGGAGTGGCAGCGAAAAACTGTTTTTT. Translated: CAWSGSEKLFF.